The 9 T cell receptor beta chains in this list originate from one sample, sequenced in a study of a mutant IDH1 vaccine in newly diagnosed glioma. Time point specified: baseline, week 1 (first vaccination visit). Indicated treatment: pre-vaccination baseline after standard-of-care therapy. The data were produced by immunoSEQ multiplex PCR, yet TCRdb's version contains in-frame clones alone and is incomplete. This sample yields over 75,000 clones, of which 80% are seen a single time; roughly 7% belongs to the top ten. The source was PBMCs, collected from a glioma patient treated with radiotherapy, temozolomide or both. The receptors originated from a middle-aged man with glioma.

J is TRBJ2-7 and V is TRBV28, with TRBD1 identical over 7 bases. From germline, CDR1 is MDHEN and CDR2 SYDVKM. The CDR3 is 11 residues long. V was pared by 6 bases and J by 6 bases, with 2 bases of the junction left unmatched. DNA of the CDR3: TGTGCCAGCAGCGACAGGGCCGAGCAGTACTTC. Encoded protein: CASSDRAEQYF.

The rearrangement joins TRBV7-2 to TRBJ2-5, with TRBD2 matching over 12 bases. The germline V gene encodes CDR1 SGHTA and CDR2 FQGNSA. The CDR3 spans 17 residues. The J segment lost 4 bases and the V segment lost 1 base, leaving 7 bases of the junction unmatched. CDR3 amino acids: CASSLVASGRARETQYF. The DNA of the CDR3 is TGTGCCAGCAGCTTAGTGGCTAGCGGGAGGGCCAGAGAGACCCAGTACTTC.

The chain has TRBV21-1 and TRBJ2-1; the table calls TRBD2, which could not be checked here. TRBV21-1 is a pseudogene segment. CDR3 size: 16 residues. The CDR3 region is CASPDRRGEGGREQFF. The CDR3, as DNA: TGTGCCAGCCCCGACCGTAGGGGGGAGGGAGGGAGGGAGCAGTTCTTC.

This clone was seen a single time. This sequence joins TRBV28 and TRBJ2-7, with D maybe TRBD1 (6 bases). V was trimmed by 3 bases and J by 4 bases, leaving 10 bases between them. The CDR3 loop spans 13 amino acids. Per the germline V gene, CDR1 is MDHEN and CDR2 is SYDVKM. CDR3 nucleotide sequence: TGTGCCAGCAGTTTGTCAGGGGTATACGAGCAGTACTTC. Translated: CASSLSGVYEQYF.

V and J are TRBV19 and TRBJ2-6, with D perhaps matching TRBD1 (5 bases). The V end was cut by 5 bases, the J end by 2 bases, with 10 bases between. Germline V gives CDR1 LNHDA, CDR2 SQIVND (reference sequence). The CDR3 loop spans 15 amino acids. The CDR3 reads CASSPRTTGANVLTF. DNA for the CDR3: TGTGCCAGTAGTCCCCGGACAACTGGGGCCAACGTCCTGACTTTC.

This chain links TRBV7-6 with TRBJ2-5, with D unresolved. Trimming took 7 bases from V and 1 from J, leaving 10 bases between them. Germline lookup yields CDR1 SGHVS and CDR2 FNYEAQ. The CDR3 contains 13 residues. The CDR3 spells CASTSGFQETQYF. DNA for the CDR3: TGTGCCAGCACCTCTGGGTTCCAAGAGACCCAGTACTTC.

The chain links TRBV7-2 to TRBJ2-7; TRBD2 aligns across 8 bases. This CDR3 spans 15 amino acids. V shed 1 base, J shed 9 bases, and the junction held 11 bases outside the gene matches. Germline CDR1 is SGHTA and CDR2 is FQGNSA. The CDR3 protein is CASSLGTASGLRQYF. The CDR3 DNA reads TGTGCCAGCAGCTTAGGGACGGCTAGCGGGCTTAGGCAGTACTTC.

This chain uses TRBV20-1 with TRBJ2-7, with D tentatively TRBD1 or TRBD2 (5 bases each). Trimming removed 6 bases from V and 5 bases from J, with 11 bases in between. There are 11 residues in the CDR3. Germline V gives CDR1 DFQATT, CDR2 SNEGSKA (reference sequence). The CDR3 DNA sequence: TGCAGTGCAGGGGAGCGCCACGAGCAGTACTTC. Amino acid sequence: CSAGERHEQYF.

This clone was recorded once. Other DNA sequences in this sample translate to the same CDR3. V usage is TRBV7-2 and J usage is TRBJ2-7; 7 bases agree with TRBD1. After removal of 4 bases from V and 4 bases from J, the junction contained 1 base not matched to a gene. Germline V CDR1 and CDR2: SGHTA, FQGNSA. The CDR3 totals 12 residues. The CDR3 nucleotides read TGTGCCAGCAGCTCGACAGGGTACGAGCAGTACTTC. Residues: CASSSTGYEQYF.